These T cell receptor beta chains were read from a single sample in a study of T cell responses to AZD1222 COVID-19 vaccine. The assay was immunoSEQ multiplex PCR, and TCRdb's table has in-frame clones only and misses some. The table shows some 140,000 clones, with roughly nine tenths occurring only once. Sequencing used peripheral blood, obtained on day 0 of MenACWY control vaccination. These receptors were collected from an adult in good health. Each CDR3 is given without its conserved first and last residue. Fields, in order: D gene, J gene, V gene, CDR3 protein. A D gene is named only where the DNA matches it firmly.

>-|TRBJ1-6|TRBV6-5
ASSYSAFQTLH
>-|TRBJ1-2|TRBV12-3/TRBV12-4
ASSLQADGYT
>-|TRBJ1-6|TRBV2
ASSVQNNSPLH
>-|TRBJ1-2|TRBV7-9
ASSPNREGGYT
>TRBD1|TRBJ1-2|TRBV2
ASMWDRGGYT
>-|TRBJ2-7|TRBV2
ASSVRDAN
>-|TRBJ2-7|TRBV3-1/TRBV3-2
ASSLRTVEQY
>-|TRBJ2-5|TRBV9
ASSVVGGAPY
>-|TRBJ2-3|TRBV5-1
ASSLRISPDTQY
>-|TRBJ2-1|TRBV14
ASSPLVRDHPKGNEQF
>-|TRBJ1-1|TRBV4-1
ASSQVGRLMNTEAF
>-|TRBJ1-4|TRBV19
ATLITGRRGKLF
>TRBD1|TRBJ1-6|TRBV14
ASSQDDRGRPLH
>TRBD2|TRBJ2-7|TRBV19
ASTAGDEQY
>-|TRBJ2-5|TRBV2
ASTTHGGTGETQY
>-|TRBJ1-1|TRBV12-5
ASGSQAGTEAF
>-|TRBJ2-3|TRBV5-1
ASSPVRDTQY
>TRBD1|TRBJ1-6|TRBV18
ASSPGTDNSPLH
>-|TRBJ1-1|TRBV5-4
ASSWSVSQNTEAF
>-|TRBJ1-5|TRBV2
ASSEVGYGHQPQH
>TRBD1|TRBJ1-2|TRBV5-6
ASSLYLVGQGASYGYT
>-|TRBJ1-2|TRBV3-1/TRBV3-2
ASSGQRISNYGYT
>-|TRBJ1-5|TRBV6-1
ASSEEGSDYQPQH
>-|TRBJ2-2|TRBV7-2
ASSLGGMNTGELF
>TRBD1|TRBJ2-5|TRBV28
ASRLTGESKRTQY
>-|TRBJ1-1|TRBV6-6
ASTTRAGLNTEAF
>-|TRBJ1-2|TRBV28
ASSFKRGEGYT
>-|TRBJ1-2|TRBV5-4
ASSPSRAYGYT
>-|TRBJ1-5|TRBV6-5
ASKGTKSNQPQH
>TRBD1|TRBJ1-2|TRBV7-8
ASSLVSGGHGYT
>-|TRBJ2-5|TRBV9
ASSVSISEETQY
>TRBD2|TRBJ2-5|TRBV5-1
ASSTRTSWETQY
>-|TRBJ2-2|TRBV28
ASIRRLDTGELF
>-|TRBJ1-1|TRBV6-5
ASSPLGGGDTEAF
>-|TRBJ2-3|TRBV11-2
ASSLGVSLGTSTDTQY
>-|TRBJ1-6|TRBV30
AWSGRGIGSPLH
>-|TRBJ1-4|TRBV4-2
ASSQAQGDANEKLF
>-|TRBJ1-5|TRBV27
ASGLNYNQPQH
>-|TRBJ1-1|TRBV13
ASSWRDTEAF
>TRBD2|TRBJ2-3|TRBV6-5
ASSYTSGTIQDTQY
>-|TRBJ1-4|TRBV2
ASMRGWRDEKLF